The entry below describes one T cell receptor beta chain. Sequencing was performed with immunoSEQ multiplex PCR; in TCRdb, only in-frame clones are kept and a portion is missing. The profile shows 150,000 to 200,000 clones, roughly 86% of them singletons. This sample was taken from a study of blood T cell repertoires in COVID-19. CDR1 SGHVS and CDR2 FQNEAQ come from the germline V gene. The CDR3 runs to 17 residues. The junction had 11 bases not matched to a gene; V was cut back by 4 bases and J by 2 bases. This clonotype was obtained from a woman aged 40 to 50 in a cohort exposed to, infected with or recovered from COVID-19 (not recorded which). The genes are TRBV7-8 and TRBJ2-7, with TRBD1 matching 10 bases. Sequencing was performed on PBMCs or T cells enriched from blood (not recorded which). The CDR3 region has the DNA TGTGCCAGCAGCTCTTTGGGGGGACAGGGGTTAACCTACGAGCAGTACTTC. The encoded protein is CASSSLGGQGLTYEQYF. The full variable domain, with the rest looked up from reference TRBV7-8 and TRBJ2-7, is GAGVSQSPRYKVAKRGQDVALRCDPISGHVSLFWYQQALGQGPEFLTYFQNEAQLDKSGLPSDRFFAERPEGSVSTLKIQRTQQEDSAVYLCASSSLGGQGLTYEQYFGPGTRLTVT.